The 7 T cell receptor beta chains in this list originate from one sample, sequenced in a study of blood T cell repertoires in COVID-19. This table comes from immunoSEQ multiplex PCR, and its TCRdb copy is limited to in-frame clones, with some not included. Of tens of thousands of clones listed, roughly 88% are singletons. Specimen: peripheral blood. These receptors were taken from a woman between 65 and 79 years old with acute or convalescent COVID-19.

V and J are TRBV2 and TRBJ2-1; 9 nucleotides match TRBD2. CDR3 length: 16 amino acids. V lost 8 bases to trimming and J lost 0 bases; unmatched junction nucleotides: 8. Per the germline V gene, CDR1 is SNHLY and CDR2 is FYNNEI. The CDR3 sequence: CASRRLADSSYNEQFF. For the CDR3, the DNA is TGTGCCAGCCGCCGACTAGCGGATAGCTCCTACAATGAGCAGTTCTTC.

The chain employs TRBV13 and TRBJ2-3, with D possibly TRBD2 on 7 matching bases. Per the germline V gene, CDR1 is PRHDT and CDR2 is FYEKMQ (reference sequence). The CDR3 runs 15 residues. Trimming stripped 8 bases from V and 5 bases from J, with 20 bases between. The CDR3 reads CASGPAGHFGDTQYF. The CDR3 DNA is TGTGCCAGCGGACCAGCGGGACACTTTGGAGATACGCAGTATTTT.

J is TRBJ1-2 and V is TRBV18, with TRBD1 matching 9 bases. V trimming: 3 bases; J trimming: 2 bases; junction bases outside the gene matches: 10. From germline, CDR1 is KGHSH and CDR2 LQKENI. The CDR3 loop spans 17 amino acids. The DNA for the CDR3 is TGTGCCAGCTCACCGCTGCTAGGACAGGGGAAGAACTATGGCTACACCTTC. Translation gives CASSPLLGQGKNYGYTF.

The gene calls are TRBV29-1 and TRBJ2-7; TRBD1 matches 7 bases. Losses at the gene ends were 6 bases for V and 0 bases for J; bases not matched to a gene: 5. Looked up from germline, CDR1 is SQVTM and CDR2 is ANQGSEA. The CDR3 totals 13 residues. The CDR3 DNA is TGCAGCGTCGTAGGGGGCAGCTCCTACGAGCAGTACTTC. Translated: CSVVGGSSYEQYF.

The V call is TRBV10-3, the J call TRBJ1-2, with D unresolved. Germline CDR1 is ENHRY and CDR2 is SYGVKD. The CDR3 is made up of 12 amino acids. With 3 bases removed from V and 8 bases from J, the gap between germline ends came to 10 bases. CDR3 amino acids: CAISDSGKGYTF. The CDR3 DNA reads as TGTGCCATCAGTGATTCGGGAAAGGGCTACACCTTC.

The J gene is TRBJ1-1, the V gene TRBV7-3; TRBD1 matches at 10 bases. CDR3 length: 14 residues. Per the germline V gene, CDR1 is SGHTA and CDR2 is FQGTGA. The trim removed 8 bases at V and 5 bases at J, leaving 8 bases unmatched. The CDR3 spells CASRRDRGGTEAFF. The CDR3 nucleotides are TGTGCCAGCCGACGGGACAGGGGAGGTACTGAAGCTTTCTTT.

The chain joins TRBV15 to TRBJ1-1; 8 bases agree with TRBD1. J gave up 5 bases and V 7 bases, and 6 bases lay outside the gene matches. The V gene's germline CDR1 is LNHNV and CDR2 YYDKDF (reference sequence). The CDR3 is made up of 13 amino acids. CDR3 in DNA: TGTGCCACCAAGACAGGGGTTTATACTGAAGCTTTCTTT. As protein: CATKTGVYTEAFF.